These 8 T cell receptor beta chains came from one sample sequenced in a study of shared clonotypes between healthy human individuals. Sequencing was performed with immunoSEQ multiplex PCR; in TCRdb, only in-frame clones are kept and a portion is missing. The sample carries 600,000 to 750,000 clones, around 72% recorded once. The sequencing sample was made of memory CD4+ T cells sorted from blood. The subset was: CD45RA-negative fraction. These receptors were taken from a woman aged 25 to 39 in good health.

V usage is TRBV6-4 and J usage is TRBJ2-7; the D is unclear. Germline V CDR1 and CDR2: MRHNA, SNTAGT. The CDR3 consists of 16 residues. V lost 6 bases to trimming and J lost 3 bases, with 21 bases between them. The CDR3 DNA follows: TGTGCCAGCAGCCCGTCCCGGGCTTCTATACTCTACGAGCAGTACTTC. Amino acids: CASSPSRASILYEQYF.

The chain employs TRBV28 and TRBJ1-5; no firm D call. The germline V gene has CDR1 MDHEN and CDR2 SYDVKM. The V and J ends lost 7 bases and 5 bases respectively, with 9 bases between them. The CDR3 is 12 amino acids. CDR3 sequence (DNA): TGTGCCAGCATAGGCCCCGATCAGCCCCAGCATTTT. Translation: CASIGPDQPQHF.

The chain joins TRBV19 to TRBJ1-2, with 7 bases aligning to TRBD1. Germline CDR1 is LNHDA and CDR2 is SQIVND (reference sequence). The CDR3 loop spans 14 amino acids. J gave up 3 bases and V 7 bases, and 8 bases lay outside the gene matches. CDR3 residues: CASIRGDSYYGYTF. In DNA form, the CDR3 reads TGTGCCAGTATTCGCGGGGACAGCTACTATGGCTACACCTTC.

The chain is built from TRBV28 and TRBJ1-2; D ambiguous. V lost 4 bases and J 2 bases, leaving 17 bases between the germline ends. The germline V gene has CDR1 MDHEN and CDR2 SYDVKM. This CDR3 has 16 amino acids. The CDR3 spells CASSSGSFGWNYGYTF. CDR3 nucleotide sequence: TGTGCCAGCAGTTCGGGGTCGTTTGGGTGGAACTATGGCTACACCTTC.

Worth noting for this clone: This sample also contains other DNA sequences that code for the same CDR3. The chain recombines TRBV18 with TRBJ1-2, with a weak D call TRBD1 (5 bases). The CDR3 has 15 residues. From germline, CDR1 is KGHSH and CDR2 LQKENI. V lost 0 bases and J 4 bases, leaving 12 bases between the germline ends. CDR3 nucleotides: TGTGCCAGCTCACCACCGGGAGGGGCGCTCTATGGCTACACCTTC. Translating gives CASSPPGGALYGYTF.

The chain is built from TRBV19 and TRBJ2-3; 7 nucleotides agree with TRBD2. This CDR3 is built from 15 residues. After removal of 5 bases from V and 1 base from J, the junction contained 6 bases not matched to a gene. Germline V gene sequence: CDR1 LNHDA, CDR2 SQIVND (reference sequence). In nucleotides, the CDR3 is TGTGCCAGTAGTGCGGGGGTCGGAGGCACAGATACGCAGTATTTT. Protein product: CASSAGVGGTDTQYF.

V and J are TRBV11-2 and TRBJ2-3, with no clear D. This CDR3 has 11 residues. Germline V lookup: CDR1 SGHAT, CDR2 FQNNGV. V was pared by 5 bases and J by 8 bases, with 8 bases between. As DNA, the CDR3 is TGTGCCAGCAGCCCGCCCAGTACGCAGTATTTT. Encoded protein: CASSPPSTQYF. The entire variable domain, with the rest obtained from reference TRBV11-2 and TRBJ2-3, is as follows: EAGVAQSPRYKIIEKRQSVAFWCNPISGHATLYWYQQILGQGPKLLIQFQNNGVVDDSQLPKDRFSAERLKGVDSTLKIQPAKLEDSAVYLCASSPPSTQYFGPGTRLTVL.

This clone has just one count. The chain employs TRBV11-3 and TRBJ2-1; no definite D call. This CDR3 contains 19 residues. V was clipped by 5 bases and J by 6 bases, with 29 bases between them. Germline V gives CDR1 SGHNT, CDR2 YENEEA. The CDR3 sequence: CASSPIPRFQREWVNEQFF. The CDR3 DNA reads TGTGCCAGCAGCCCAATTCCAAGGTTTCAGCGAGAGTGGGTCAATGAGCAGTTCTTC.